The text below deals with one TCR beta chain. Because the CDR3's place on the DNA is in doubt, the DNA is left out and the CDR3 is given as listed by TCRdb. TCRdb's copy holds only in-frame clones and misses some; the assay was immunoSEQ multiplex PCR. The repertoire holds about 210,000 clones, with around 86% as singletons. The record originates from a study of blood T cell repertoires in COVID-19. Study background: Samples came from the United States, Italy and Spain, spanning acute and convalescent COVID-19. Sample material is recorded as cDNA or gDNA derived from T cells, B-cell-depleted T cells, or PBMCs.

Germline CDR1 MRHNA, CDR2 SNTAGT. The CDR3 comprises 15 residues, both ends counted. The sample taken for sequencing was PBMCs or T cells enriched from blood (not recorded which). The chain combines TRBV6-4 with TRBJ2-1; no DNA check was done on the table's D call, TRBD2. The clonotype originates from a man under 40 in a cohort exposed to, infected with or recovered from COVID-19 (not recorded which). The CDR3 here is CASSILGLPYNEQFF.